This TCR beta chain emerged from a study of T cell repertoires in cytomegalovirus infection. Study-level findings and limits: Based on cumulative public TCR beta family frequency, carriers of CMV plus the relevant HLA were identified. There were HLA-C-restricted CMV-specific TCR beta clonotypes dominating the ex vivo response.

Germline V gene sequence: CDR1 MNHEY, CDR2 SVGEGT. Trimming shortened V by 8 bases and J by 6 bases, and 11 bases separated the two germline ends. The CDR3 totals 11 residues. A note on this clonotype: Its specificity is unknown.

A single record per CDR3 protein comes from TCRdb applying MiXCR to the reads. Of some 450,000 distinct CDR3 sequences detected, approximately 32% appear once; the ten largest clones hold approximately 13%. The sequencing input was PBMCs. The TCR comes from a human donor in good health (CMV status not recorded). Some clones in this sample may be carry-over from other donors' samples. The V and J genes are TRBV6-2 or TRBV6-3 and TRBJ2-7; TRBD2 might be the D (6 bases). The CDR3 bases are TGTGCCAGCGGGGACGGGGGCGAGCAGTACTTC. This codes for CASGDGGEQYF.